A single sample is the source of the 21 T cell receptor beta chains below, sequenced in a study of T-cell memory formation after mild COVID-19. TCRdb reanalysed the 5' RACE reads using MiXCR and keeps one entry per CDR3 protein. The table shows 150,000 to 200,000 distinct CDR3 sequences, with 9.5% to 13% occurring only once. The specimen sequenced was PBMCs or a T cell subset sorted from them (not recorded which). All receptors come from a man aged 18 to 35 who had mild COVID-19 (a few samples of this study predate the infection). Cell type and time point are not known.

This clonotype was detected a few times. V usage is TRBV5-4 and J usage is TRBJ2-1; TRBD1 or TRBD2 may be the D gene (5 bases each). The CDR3 extends over 15 amino acids. CDR1 and CDR2 (germline): SGHNT, YYREEE (reference sequence). Deletions cut 4 bases from V and 4 bases from J, with 15 bases between. This CDR3 reads CASSRDLTAYNEQFF. The CDR3 DNA sequence: TGTGCCAGCAGCCGGGACCTCACAGCTTACAATGAGCAGTTCTTC.

In this sample, this clonotype turned up many times. The V call is TRBV7-8, the J call TRBJ2-7, with 10 bases fitting TRBD1. Germline trimming cut 0 bases from V and 3 bases from J; bases unmatched to any gene: 5. Germline-derived CDR1 and CDR2 are SGHVS and FQNEAQ. CDR3 length: 16 residues. CDR3 loop: CASSLAIRTGGYEQYF. The CDR3, as DNA: TGTGCCAGCAGCTTAGCGATAAGGACAGGGGGCTACGAGCAGTACTTC.

This clonotype was detected only a few times. This rearrangement joins TRBV5-1 to TRBJ2-1, with 9 bases identical to TRBD1. Germline CDR1 SGHRS, CDR2 YFSETQ. The junction had 0 bases not matched to a gene; V was cut back by 4 bases and J by 4 bases. The CDR3 length is 13 residues. CDR3 bases: TGCGCCAGCAGCGACAGGGGGTACAATGAGCAGTTCTTC. Translated, it gives CASSDRGYNEQFF. Variable domain in full (rest from reference TRBV5-1 and TRBJ2-1): KAGVTQTPRYLIKTRGQQVTLSCSPISGHRSVSWYQQTPGQGLQFLFEYFSETQRNKGNFPGRFSGRQFSNSRSEMNVSTLELGDSALYLCASSDRGYNEQFFGPGTRLTVL.

There are a few counts of this clonotype. V is TRBV5-1 and J is TRBJ2-5, with D possibly being TRBD1 (6 bases). The CDR3 has 14 amino acids. The germline V gene has CDR1 SGHRS and CDR2 YFSETQ. Trimming took off 4 bases at V and 0 bases at J, with 10 bases between the two ends. CDR3 DNA sequence: TGCGCCAGCAGCAAAAGGGACAACCAAGAGACCCAGTACTTC. This encodes CASSKRDNQETQYF.

This clonotype has more than one count but fewer than ten. The CDR3 is CASSQDSSGRYGYTF. CDR3 nucleotides: TGCGCCAGCAGCCAAGATTCGTCAGGAAGATATGGCTACACCTTC. The rearrangement links TRBV4-3 to TRBJ1-2, with D unclear. Trimming shortened V by 0 bases and J by 5 bases, and 13 bases separated the two germline ends. The CDR3 sequence is 15 residues long. Per the germline V gene, CDR1 is LGHNA and CDR2 is YSLEER.

This clonotype has more than one count but fewer than ten. The chain carries TRBV5-1 and TRBJ1-4; D perhaps matches TRBD1 (6 bases). This CDR3 spans 13 amino acids. The germline gives CDR1 SGHRS, CDR2 YFSETQ. Trimming cost V 5 bases and J 5 bases, with 10 bases left between them. The CDR3 sequence is CASRTDRNEKLFF. CDR3 coding DNA: TGCGCCAGCAGAACGGACAGAAATGAAAAACTGTTTTTT.

In this sample, this clonotype turned up a few times. The chain links TRBV20-1 to TRBJ1-2, with no clear D. The CDR3 runs 13 residues. The germline CDR1 and CDR2 sequences are DFQATT and SNEGSKA (reference sequence). Trimming left V 5 bases short and J 8 bases short, with 18 bases between. CDR3 sequence reads: CSAGRTLLGGYTF. CDR3 nucleotide sequence: TGCAGTGCTGGCCGAACGTTGTTAGGGGGCTACACCTTC.

V is TRBV5-1 and J is TRBJ2-5, with 11 bases matching TRBD2. The germline V gene has CDR1 SGHRS and CDR2 YFSETQ. This CDR3 contains 14 residues. After removal of 4 bases from V and 3 bases from J, the junction contained 2 bases not matched to a gene. For the CDR3, the DNA is TGCGCCAGCAGCAAACTAGCGGGGGAAGAGACCCAGTACTTC. Translating it yields CASSKLAGEETQYF.

This clonotype occurred many times. V is TRBV15 and J is TRBJ1-1, with TRBD1 as a possible D gene (5 bases). With 5 bases removed from V and 5 bases from J, the gap between germline ends came to 9 bases. The CDR3 is 12 amino acids. Germline V CDR1 and CDR2: LNHNV, YYDKDF (reference sequence). CDR3 region: CATSWGKTEAFF. CDR3 DNA sequence: TGTGCCACCAGCTGGGGGAAGACTGAAGCTTTCTTT. The full variable domain, its missing parts supplied by reference TRBV15 and TRBJ1-1, is DAMVIQNPRYQVTQFGKPVTLSCSQTLNHNVMYWYQQKSSQAPKLLFHYYDKDFNNEADTPDNFQSRRPNTSFCFLDIRSPGLGDTAMYLCATSWGKTEAFFGQGTRLTVV.

This clonotype was recorded at least ten times. CDR3 sequence reads: CASSRGLAGGQTQYF. The DNA for the CDR3 is TGTGCCAGCAGCAGGGGACTAGCGGGGGGACAGACCCAGTACTTC. J is TRBJ2-5 and V is TRBV3-1, with TRBD2 matching 15 bases. The trim removed 5 bases at V and 6 bases at J, leaving 4 bases unmatched. The CDR3 has 15 amino acids. In germline, CDR1 is LGHDT, CDR2 YNNKEL (reference sequence).

This clonotype was seen at least ten times. This chain's CDR3 is CASSPSGITDTQYF. The CDR3 DNA is TGTGCCAGCAGTCCCAGTGGTATCACAGATACGCAGTATTTT. V is TRBV6-4 and J is TRBJ2-3, with D uncertain. V lost 5 bases and J 2 bases, leaving 11 bases between the germline ends. From germline, CDR1 is MRHNA and CDR2 SNTAGT. The CDR3 has 14 amino acids.

The chain employs TRBV4-2 and TRBJ2-5; TRBD2 might be the D (5 bases). V dropped 1 base and J dropped 1 base, with 10 bases sitting between them. The CDR3 runs 15 residues. Germline-derived CDR1 and CDR2 are LGHNA and YNFKEQ. The CDR3 bases are TGTGCCAGCAGCCAAGCGGCGGGTCCCCAAGAGACCCAGTACTTC. Its protein is CASSQAAGPQETQYF.

This clonotype was recorded many times. The genes are TRBV29-1 and TRBJ2-3, with D maybe TRBD2 (6 bases). CDR3 size: 14 residues. Trimming removed 1 base from V and 7 bases from J, with 15 bases in between. Germline values: CDR1 SQVTM, CDR2 ANQGSEA. CDR3 sequence (DNA): TGCAGCGTTGAAGCCCCACCTGGGGGGAATACGCAGTATTTT. Protein: CSVEAPPGGNTQYF.

The chain is built from TRBV6-5 and TRBJ2-3, with TRBD1 matching over 7 bases. The CDR3 is 14 residues long. V gave up 6 bases and J gave up 0 bases; unmatched junction bases: 3. Germline V lookup: CDR1 MNHEY, CDR2 SVGAGI. The CDR3 protein is CASRTDRSTDTQYF. Here the CDR3 DNA reads TGTGCCAGCAGAACGGACAGGAGCACAGATACGCAGTATTTT.

The chain carries TRBV10-3 and TRBJ1-1; D perhaps matches TRBD1 (6 bases). The germline V and J ends were trimmed by 6 bases and 1 base, with 15 bases remaining between them. The germline V gene encodes CDR1 ENHRY and CDR2 SYGVKD. The CDR3 has 15 amino acids. CDR3 sequence: CAISGTRSGNTEAFF. In nucleotides, the CDR3 is TGTGCCATCAGCGGGACACGTAGTGGGAACACTGAAGCTTTCTTT.

The chain has TRBV5-1 and TRBJ1-2; no reliable D call. The CDR3 is 14 residues long. The V end lost 0 bases, the J end lost 6 bases, and 12 bases lay between the germline ends. Germline V lookup: CDR1 SGHRS, CDR2 YFSETQ. The CDR3 reads CASSLAAGENGYTF. In DNA form, the CDR3 reads TGCGCCAGCAGCTTGGCTGCGGGCGAGAATGGCTACACCTTC.

This clonotype was counted only a few times. This chain connects TRBV28 to TRBJ1-2, with 7 bases identical to TRBD1. CDR1 is MDHEN and CDR2 is SYDVKM in the germline V gene. The CDR3 consists of 14 residues. With 5 bases clipped from V and 6 bases from J, the junction kept 9 bases outside the gene matches. The CDR3 region is CASSPAQGGNGYTF. The CDR3 region has the DNA TGTGCCAGCAGTCCGGCCCAGGGGGGGAATGGCTACACCTTC.

The gene calls are TRBV19 and TRBJ2-4; tentatively, D is TRBD2 (7 bases). The germline V gene encodes CDR1 LNHDA and CDR2 SQIVND (reference sequence). Trimming took 5 bases from V and 0 from J, leaving 14 bases between them. The CDR3 contains 16 residues. CDR3 sequence: CASSSSGGIAKNIQYF. The CDR3 nucleotides read TGTGCCAGTAGTTCATCGGGGGGCATAGCCAAAAACATTCAGTACTTC. The variable domain in full, completed from reference TRBV19 and TRBJ2-4, reads DGGITQSPKYLFRKEGQNVTLSCEQNLNHDAMYWYRQDPGQGLRLIYYSQIVNDFQKGDIAEGYSVSREKKESFPLTVTSAQKNPTAFYLCASSSSGGIAKNIQYFGAGTRLSVL.

The J gene is TRBJ2-3, the V gene TRBV7-3, with TRBD2 matching over 11 bases. Germline-derived CDR1 and CDR2 are SGHTA and FQGTGA. The CDR3 length is 14 residues. J gave up 6 bases and V 4 bases, and 3 bases lay outside the gene matches. The CDR3 loop reads CASSSSGGSDTQYF. The DNA of the CDR3 is TGTGCCAGCAGCTCTAGCGGGGGGAGCGATACGCAGTATTTT. The full variable domain, with the rest looked up from reference TRBV7-3 and TRBJ2-3, is GAGVSQTPSNKVTEKGKYVELRCDPISGHTALYWYRQSLGQGPEFLIYFQGTGAADDSGLPNDRFFAVRPEGSVSTLKIQRTERGDSAVYLCASSSSGGSDTQYFGPGTRLTVL.

This clonotype was observed at least ten times. The chain employs TRBV5-1 and TRBJ2-1; D gene ambiguous. V lost 4 bases and J lost 0, with 17 bases in between. Germline V lookup: CDR1 SGHRS, CDR2 YFSETQ. The CDR3 loop spans 17 amino acids. The CDR3 coding sequence is TGCGCCAGCAGCCCCCACGCGAATATTGGCTCCTACAATGAGCAGTTCTTC. Translated: CASSPHANIGSYNEQFF.

The chain uses TRBV30 and TRBJ1-5, with unresolved D. Per the germline V gene, CDR1 is GTSNPN and CDR2 is SVGIG (reference sequence). The CDR3 runs 13 residues. The ends were cut back, 4 bases at V and 6 bases at J, with 13 bases in the middle. The DNA for the CDR3 is TGTGCCTGGACTACCCACGAGAGTCAGCCCCAGCATTTT. It translates to CAWTTHESQPQHF. Variable domain in full (rest from reference TRBV30 and TRBJ1-5): SQTIHQWPATLVQPVGSPLSLECTVEGTSNPNLYWYRQAAGRGLQLLFYSVGIGQISSEVPQNLSASRPQDRQFILSSKKLLLSDSGFYLCAWTTHESQPQHFGDGTRLSIL.